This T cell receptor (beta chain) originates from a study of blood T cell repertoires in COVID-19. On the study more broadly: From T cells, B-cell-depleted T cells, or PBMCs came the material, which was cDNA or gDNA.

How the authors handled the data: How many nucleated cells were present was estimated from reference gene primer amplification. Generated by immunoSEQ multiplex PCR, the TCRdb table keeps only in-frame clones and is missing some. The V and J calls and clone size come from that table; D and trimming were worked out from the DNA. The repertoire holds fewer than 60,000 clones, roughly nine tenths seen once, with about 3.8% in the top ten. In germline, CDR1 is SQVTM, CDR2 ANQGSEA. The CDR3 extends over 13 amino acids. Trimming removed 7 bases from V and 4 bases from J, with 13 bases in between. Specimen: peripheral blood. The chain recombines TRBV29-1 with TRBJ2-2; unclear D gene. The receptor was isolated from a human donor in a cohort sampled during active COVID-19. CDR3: CSARVVGTGELFF. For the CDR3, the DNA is TGCAGCGCCCGGGTCGTGGGCACCGGGGAGCTGTTTTTT.